Sequencing of this T cell receptor beta chain was carried out in a study of blood T cell repertoires in COVID-19. Study summary: Acute and convalescent COVID-19 specimens originated in the United States, Italy and Spain. In each case, the material was cDNA or gDNA derived from T cells, B-cell-depleted T cells, or PBMCs.

Per the original methods: Reference gene primers were amplified, and this amplification served to estimate nucleated cell counts. Sequenced by immunoSEQ multiplex PCR; TCRdb stores in-frame clones only, minus some. The V and J calls and clone size come from that table; D and trimming were worked out from the DNA. This sample has under 250,000 clones, with about four fifths found just once. The V gene's germline CDR1 is SEHNR and CDR2 FQNEAQ (reference sequence). The CDR3 runs to 14 residues. V lost 5 bases and J lost 7, with 17 bases in between. It was within 2 weeks before study entry that exposed participants met a COVID-19 case.

The chain employs TRBV7-9 and TRBJ1-1, with a weak D call TRBD1 (6 bases). Material for sequencing was PBMCs or T cells enriched from blood (not recorded which). This sequence originates from a woman aged 45-59 years who had been exposed to COVID-19. The CDR3 loop is CASSGDQGHNEAFF. In DNA, the CDR3 is TGTGCCAGCAGCGGAGATCAGGGACACAATGAAGCTTTCTTT. The full variable domain, with the rest looked up from reference TRBV7-9 and TRBJ1-1, is DTGVSQNPRHKITKRGQNVTFRCDPISEHNRLYWYRQTLGQGPEFLTYFQNEAQLEKSRLLSDRFSAERPKGSFSTLEIQRTEQGDSAMYLCASSGDQGHNEAFFGQGTRLTVV.